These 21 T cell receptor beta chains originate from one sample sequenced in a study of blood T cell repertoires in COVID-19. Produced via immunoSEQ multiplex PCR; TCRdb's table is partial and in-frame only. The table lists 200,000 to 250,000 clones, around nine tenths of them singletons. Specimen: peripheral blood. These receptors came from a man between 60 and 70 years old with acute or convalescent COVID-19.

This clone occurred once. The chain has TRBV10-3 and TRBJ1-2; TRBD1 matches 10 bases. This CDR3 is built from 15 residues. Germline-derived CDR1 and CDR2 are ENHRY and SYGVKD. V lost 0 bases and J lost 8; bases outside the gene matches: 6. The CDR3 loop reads CAISESKGTGVGYTF. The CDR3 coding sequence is TGTGCCATCAGTGAGTCGAAAGGGACAGGGGTCGGCTACACCTTC.

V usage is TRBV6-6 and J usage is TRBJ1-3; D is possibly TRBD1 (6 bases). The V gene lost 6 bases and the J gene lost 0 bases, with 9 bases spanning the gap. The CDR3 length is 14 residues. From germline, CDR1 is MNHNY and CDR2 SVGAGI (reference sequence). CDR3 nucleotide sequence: TGTGCCAGCAGGACCAGGGGCTCTGGAAACACCATATATTTT. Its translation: CASRTRGSGNTIYF.

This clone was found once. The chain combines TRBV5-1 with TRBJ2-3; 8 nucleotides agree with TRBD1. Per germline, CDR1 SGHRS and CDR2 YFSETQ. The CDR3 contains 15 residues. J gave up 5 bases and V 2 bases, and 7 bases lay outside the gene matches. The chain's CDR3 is CASSLVDRAEDTQYF. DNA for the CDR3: TGCGCCAGCAGCTTAGTGGACAGGGCTGAAGATACGCAGTATTTT.

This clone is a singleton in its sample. CDR3 bases: TGTGCCAGCAGTGAAGTGCCAGGTCTCGGCACAGATACGCAGTATTTT. Its protein is CASSEVPGLGTDTQYF. The chain is built from TRBV6-1 and TRBJ2-3; D remains unclear. The CDR3 consists of 16 residues. Germline values: CDR1 MNHNS, CDR2 SASEGT. V lost 1 base to trimming and J lost 1 base, with 12 bases between them.

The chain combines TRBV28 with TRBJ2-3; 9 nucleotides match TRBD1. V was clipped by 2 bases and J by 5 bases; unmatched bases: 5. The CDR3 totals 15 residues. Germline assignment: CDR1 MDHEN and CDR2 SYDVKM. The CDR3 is CASSLVPGQGDTQYF. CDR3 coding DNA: TGTGCCAGCAGTTTAGTCCCGGGACAGGGAGATACGCAGTATTTT.

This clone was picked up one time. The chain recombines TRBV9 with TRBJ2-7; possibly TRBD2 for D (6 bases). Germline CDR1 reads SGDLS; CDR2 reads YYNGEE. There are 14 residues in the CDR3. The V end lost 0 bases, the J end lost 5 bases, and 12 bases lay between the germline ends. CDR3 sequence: CASSVELARDEQYF. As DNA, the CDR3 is TGTGCCAGCAGCGTAGAACTAGCTAGGGACGAGCAGTACTTC.

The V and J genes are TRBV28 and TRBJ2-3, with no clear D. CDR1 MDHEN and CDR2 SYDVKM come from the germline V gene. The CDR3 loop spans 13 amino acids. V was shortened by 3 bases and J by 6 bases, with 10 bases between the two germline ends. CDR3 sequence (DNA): TGTGCCAGCAGTTTGACGATCGGGGATACGCAGTATTTT. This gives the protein CASSLTIGDTQYF.

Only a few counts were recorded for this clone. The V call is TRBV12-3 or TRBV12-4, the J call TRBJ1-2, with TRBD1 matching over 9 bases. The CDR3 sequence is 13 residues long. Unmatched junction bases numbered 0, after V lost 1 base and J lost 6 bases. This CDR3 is CASSLDRGHGYTF. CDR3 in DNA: TGTGCCAGCAGTTTAGACAGGGGGCATGGCTACACCTTC.

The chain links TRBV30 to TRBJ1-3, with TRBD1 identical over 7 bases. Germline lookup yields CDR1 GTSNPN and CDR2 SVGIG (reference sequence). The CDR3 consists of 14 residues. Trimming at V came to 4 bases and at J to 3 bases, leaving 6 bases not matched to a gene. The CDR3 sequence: CAWNPDRVGNTIYF. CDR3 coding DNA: TGTGCCTGGAACCCCGACAGGGTTGGAAACACCATATATTTT.

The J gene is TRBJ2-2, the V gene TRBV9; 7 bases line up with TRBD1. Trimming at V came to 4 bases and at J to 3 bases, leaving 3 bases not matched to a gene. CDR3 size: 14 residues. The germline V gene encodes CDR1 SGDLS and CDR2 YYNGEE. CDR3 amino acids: CASSRQGDTGELFF. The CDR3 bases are TGTGCCAGCAGCCGACAGGGAGACACCGGGGAGCTGTTTTTT.

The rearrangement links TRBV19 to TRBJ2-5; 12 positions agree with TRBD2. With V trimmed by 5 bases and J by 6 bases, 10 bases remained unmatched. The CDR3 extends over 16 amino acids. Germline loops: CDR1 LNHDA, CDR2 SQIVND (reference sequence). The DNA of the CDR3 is TGTGCCAGTAGTCCTCGACTAGCGGGGGTTCCTAAGACCCAGTACTTC. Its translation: CASSPRLAGVPKTQYF.

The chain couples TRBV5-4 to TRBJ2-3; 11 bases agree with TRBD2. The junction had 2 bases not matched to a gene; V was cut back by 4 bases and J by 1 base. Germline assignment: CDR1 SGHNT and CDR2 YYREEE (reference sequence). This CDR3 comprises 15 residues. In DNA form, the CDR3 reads TGTGCCAGCAGCCCACTAGCGGGGGGCACAGATACGCAGTATTTT. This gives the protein CASSPLAGGTDTQYF. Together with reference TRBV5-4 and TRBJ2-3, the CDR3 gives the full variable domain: ETGVTQSPTHLIKTRGQQVTLRCSSQSGHNTVSWYQQALGQGPQFIFQYYREEENGRGNFPPRFSGLQFPNYSSELNVNALELDDSALYLCASSPLAGGTDTQYFGPGTRLTVL.

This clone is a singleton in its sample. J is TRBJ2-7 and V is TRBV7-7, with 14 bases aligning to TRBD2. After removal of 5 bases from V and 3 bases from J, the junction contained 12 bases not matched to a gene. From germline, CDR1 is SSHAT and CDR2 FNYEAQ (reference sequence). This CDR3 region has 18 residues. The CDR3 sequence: CASSTGTSGGLSLYEQYF. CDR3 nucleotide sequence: TGTGCCAGCAGCACAGGGACTAGCGGGGGCCTTTCACTCTACGAGCAGTACTTC.

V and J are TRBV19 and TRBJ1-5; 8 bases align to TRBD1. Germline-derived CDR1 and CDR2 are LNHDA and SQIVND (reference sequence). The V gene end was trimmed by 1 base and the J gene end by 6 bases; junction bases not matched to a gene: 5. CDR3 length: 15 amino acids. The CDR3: CASSIATGGGQPQHF. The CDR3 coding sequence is TGTGCCAGTAGTATAGCAACAGGGGGGGGTCAGCCCCAGCATTTT.

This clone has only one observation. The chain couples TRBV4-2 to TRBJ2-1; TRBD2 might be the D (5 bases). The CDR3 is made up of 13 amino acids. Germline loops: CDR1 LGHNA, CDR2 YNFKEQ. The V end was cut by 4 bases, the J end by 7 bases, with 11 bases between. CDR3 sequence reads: CASSRTGSNEQFF. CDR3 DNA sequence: TGTGCCAGCAGCCGGACGGGGTCGAATGAGCAGTTCTTC.

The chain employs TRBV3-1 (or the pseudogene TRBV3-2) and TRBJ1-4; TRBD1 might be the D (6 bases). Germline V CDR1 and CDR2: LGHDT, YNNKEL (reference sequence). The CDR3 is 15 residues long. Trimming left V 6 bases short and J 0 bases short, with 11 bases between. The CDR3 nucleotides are TGTGCCAGCAGACGGGACACCGCAACTAATGAAAAACTGTTTTTT. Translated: CASRRDTATNEKLFF.

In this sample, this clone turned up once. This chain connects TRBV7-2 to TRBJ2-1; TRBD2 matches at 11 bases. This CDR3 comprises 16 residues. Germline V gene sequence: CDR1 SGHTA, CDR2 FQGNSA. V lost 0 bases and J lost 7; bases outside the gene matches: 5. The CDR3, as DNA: TGTGCCAGCAGCTTAGCGCTAGCGGGGGGCGGGAATGAGCAGTTCTTC. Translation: CASSLALAGGGNEQFF.

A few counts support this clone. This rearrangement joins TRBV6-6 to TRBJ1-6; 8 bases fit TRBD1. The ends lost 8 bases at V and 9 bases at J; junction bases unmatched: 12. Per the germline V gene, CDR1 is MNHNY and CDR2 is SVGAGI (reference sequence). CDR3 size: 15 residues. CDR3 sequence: CASGSEGQGSSPLHF. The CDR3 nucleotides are TGTGCCAGCGGGTCAGAAGGACAGGGATCTTCACCCCTCCACTTT.

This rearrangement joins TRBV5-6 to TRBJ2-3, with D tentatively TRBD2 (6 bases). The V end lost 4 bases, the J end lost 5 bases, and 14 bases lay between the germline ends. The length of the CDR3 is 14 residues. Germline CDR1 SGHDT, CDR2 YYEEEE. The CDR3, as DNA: TGTGCCAGCAGCCCGTCCCCGGGGGAAGATACGCAGTATTTT. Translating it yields CASSPSPGEDTQYF.

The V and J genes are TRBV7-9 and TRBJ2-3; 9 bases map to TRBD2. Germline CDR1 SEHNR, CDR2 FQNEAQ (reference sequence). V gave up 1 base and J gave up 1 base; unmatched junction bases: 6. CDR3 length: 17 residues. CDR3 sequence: CASSLGASGTGTDTQYF. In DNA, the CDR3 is TGTGCCAGCAGCTTAGGTGCTAGCGGGACCGGCACAGATACGCAGTATTTT.

The CDR3 bases are TGTGCCAGCAGCTTATTAGCGGGGGGGCCCCCGGATACGCAGTATTTT. It specifies CASSLLAGGPPDTQYF. The chain links TRBV9 to TRBJ2-3; 11 bases line up with TRBD2. The V gene's germline CDR1 is SGDLS and CDR2 YYNGEE. The CDR3 covers 16 residues. The junction had 10 bases not matched to a gene; V was cut back by 4 bases and J by 6 bases.